These T cell receptor beta chains were read from a single sample in a study of cytomegalovirus exposure and HLA in healthy donors. Clones were sequenced by immunoSEQ multiplex PCR, and TCRdb holds only the in-frame ones, with some missing. The repertoire holds about 220,000 clones, 76% seen once, with around 0.63% in the top ten. Input material: PBMCs. The source of these receptors is a man aged 18 to 29 in good health and CMV-seronegative. Each CDR3 is given with its conserved first and last residue. Fields, in order: J gene, clone size, V gene, CDR3 length, D gene, CDR3 protein, CDR3 DNA. A D gene is named only where the DNA matches it firmly. A clone size is listed for some rows: how often the clone was seen (once, few, many), or a class if it is expanded.

J: TRBJ1-2
size: NA
V: TRBV19
length: 15
D: NA
CDR3: CASSGRRDPYYGYTF
DNA: TGTGCCAGTAGTGGGCGGAGGGACCCTTACTATGGCTACACCTTC

J: TRBJ2-7
size: few
V: TRBV27
length: 14
D: TRBD2
CDR3: CASSRGTGGIEQYF
DNA: TGTGCCAGCAGTAGGGGAACCGGGGGGATTGAGCAGTACTTC

J: TRBJ1-4
size: NA
V: TRBV28
length: 17
D: NA
CDR3: CASSSTLTGMGNEKLFF
DNA: TGTGCCAGCAGTTCGACCCTAACAGGGATGGGTAATGAAAAACTGTTTTTT

J: TRBJ1-2
size: NA
V: TRBV11-2
length: 14
D: NA
CDR3: CASSLDRGMDGYTF
DNA: TGTGCCAGCAGCTTAGATAGGGGGATGGATGGCTACACCTTC

J: TRBJ1-1
size: NA
V: TRBV5-1
length: 12
D: TRBD1
CDR3: CASRDRHSEAFF
DNA: TGCGCCAGCCGGGACAGACATTCCGAAGCTTTCTTT

J: TRBJ2-1
size: NA
V: TRBV5-1
length: 15
D: NA
CDR3: CASSLVTSSYNEQFF
DNA: TGCGCCAGCAGCTTGGTGACTAGCTCCTACAATGAGCAGTTCTTC

J: TRBJ1-2
size: NA
V: TRBV9
length: 16
D: NA
CDR3: CASSPSDSSWNYGYTF
DNA: TGTGCCAGCAGCCCATCGGACAGTTCTTGGAACTATGGCTACACCTTC

J: TRBJ2-1
size: NA
V: TRBV5-4
length: 15
D: NA
CDR3: CASSLTPLSHNEQFF
DNA: TGTGCCAGCAGCTTGACCCCACTGTCCCACAATGAGCAGTTCTTC

J: TRBJ1-1
size: few
V: TRBV5-1
length: 17
D: NA
CDR3: CASSLPKGGDWNTEAFF
DNA: TGCGCCAGCAGCCTCCCCAAAGGGGGGGATTGGAACACTGAAGCTTTCTTT

J: TRBJ2-5
size: NA
V: TRBV15
length: 13
D: NA
CDR3: CATSRAGQETQYF
DNA: TGTGCCACCAGCAGAGCAGGGCAAGAGACCCAGTACTTC

J: TRBJ2-1
size: NA
V: TRBV6-6
length: 14
D: TRBD1
CDR3: CASSYRQGAGEQFF
DNA: TGTGCCAGCAGTTACAGGCAGGGGGCTGGAGAGCAGTTCTTC

J: TRBJ2-7
size: NA
V: TRBV7-6
length: 15
D: TRBD2
CDR3: CASSEGTSSLDEQYF
DNA: TGTGCCAGCAGCGAAGGGACTAGCTCGTTAGACGAGCAGTACTTC

J: TRBJ2-7
size: NA
V: TRBV5-5
length: 16
D: NA
CDR3: CASSLSPDSISYEQYF
DNA: TGTGCCAGCAGCTTGTCACCCGATAGTATCTCCTACGAGCAGTACTTC

J: TRBJ1-2
size: once
V: TRBV27
length: 14
D: TRBD1
CDR3: CASRRQGANYGYTF
DNA: TGTGCCAGCAGACGACAGGGAGCTAACTATGGCTACACCTTC

J: TRBJ2-5
size: NA
V: TRBV7-6
length: 16
D: TRBD2
CDR3: CASSLVRLAGSETQYF
DNA: TGTGCCAGCAGCTTAGTTAGGCTAGCGGGATCGGAGACCCAGTACTTC

J: TRBJ1-1
size: NA
V: TRBV7-9
length: 14
D: NA
CDR3: CASSFSGVNTEAFF
DNA: TGTGCCAGCAGCTTCTCAGGGGTTAACACTGAAGCTTTCTTT

J: TRBJ1-4
size: NA
V: TRBV30
length: 15
D: TRBD1
CDR3: CAWRTGLATNEKLFF
DNA: TGTGCCTGGAGGACAGGGCTTGCAACTAATGAAAAACTGTTTTTT

J: TRBJ2-1
size: few
V: TRBV30
length: 13
D: NA
CDR3: CACLRGGAHEQFF
DNA: TGTGCCTGCCTGAGAGGGGGAGCCCATGAGCAGTTCTTC

J: TRBJ1-2
size: once
V: TRBV27
length: 15
D: NA
CDR3: CASTRFPLTDYGYTF
DNA: TGTGCCAGCACCCGTTTCCCCCTAACTGACTATGGCTACACCTTC

J: TRBJ2-7
size: NA
V: TRBV5-1
length: 13
D: TRBD1
CDR3: CASSSTGPLEQYF
DNA: TGCGCCAGCAGCTCGACAGGGCCCCTCGAGCAGTACTTC

J: TRBJ1-5
size: NA
V: TRBV5-8
length: 15
D: NA
CDR3: CASSLAGFSNQPQHF
DNA: TGTGCCAGCAGCTTGGCCGGGTTTTCCAATCAGCCCCAGCATTTT

J: TRBJ2-5
size: NA
V: TRBV7-2
length: 13
D: NA
CDR3: CASSYQGMETQYF
DNA: TGTGCCAGCAGCTATCAGGGGATGGAGACCCAGTACTTC

J: TRBJ1-2
size: NA
V: TRBV6-6
length: 13
D: NA
CDR3: CASSAGGAYGYTF
DNA: TGTGCCAGCAGCGCGGGGGGGGCCTATGGCTACACCTTC

J: TRBJ2-7
size: NA
V: TRBV7-3
length: 13
D: NA
CDR3: CASSLWPGREQYF
DNA: TGTGCCAGCAGCTTATGGCCAGGGCGCGAGCAGTACTTC

J: TRBJ2-7
size: NA
V: TRBV19
length: 14
D: NA
CDR3: CASSAVRTGNEQYF
DNA: TGTGCCAGTAGTGCCGTCCGAACAGGTAACGAGCAGTACTTC

J: TRBJ2-7
size: NA
V: TRBV28
length: 16
D: NA
CDR3: CASSPRDWNRSYEQYF
DNA: TGTGCCAGCAGTCCCCGGGACTGGAACCGCTCCTACGAGCAGTACTTC

J: TRBJ1-2
size: NA
V: TRBV6-5
length: 14
D: NA
CDR3: CATLGRGSGYGYTF
DNA: TGTGCCACCTTGGGCCGGGGGTCCGGCTATGGCTACACCTTC

J: TRBJ2-7
size: NA
V: TRBV19
length: 15
D: TRBD1
CDR3: CASTGTGGALYEQYF
DNA: TGTGCCAGCACTGGGACAGGGGGCGCCCTCTACGAGCAGTACTTC

J: TRBJ2-5
size: NA
V: TRBV11-3
length: 12
D: NA
CDR3: CASSLGLETQYF
DNA: TGTGCCAGCAGCTTAGGGCTAGAGACCCAGTACTTC

J: TRBJ1-1
size: few
V: TRBV6-5
length: 13
D: NA
CDR3: CASSYDSYTEAFF
DNA: TGTGCCAGCAGTTACGACTCGTACACTGAAGCTTTCTTT

J: TRBJ2-7
size: NA
V: TRBV6-1
length: 14
D: NA
CDR3: CASTEGRSFYEQYF
DNA: TGTGCCAGCACCGAGGGTCGGAGCTTCTACGAGCAGTACTTC

J: TRBJ2-7
size: NA
V: TRBV28
length: 15
D: TRBD1
CDR3: CASRILGTASYEQYF
DNA: TGTGCCAGCAGAATTCTTGGGACAGCGTCCTACGAGCAGTACTTC

J: TRBJ1-6
size: once
V: TRBV30
length: 16
D: NA
CDR3: CAWSVPYRPYNSPLHF
DNA: TGTGCCTGGAGTGTTCCCTACAGACCCTATAATTCACCCCTCCACTTT

J: TRBJ2-7
size: NA
V: TRBV11-2
length: 17
D: TRBD2
CDR3: CASSSTLGTSDSYEQYF
DNA: TGTGCCAGCAGCTCCACCCTCGGGACTAGCGACTCCTACGAGCAGTACTTC

J: TRBJ2-5
size: once
V: TRBV6-1
length: 14
D: NA
CDR3: CASSGVAVQKTQYF
DNA: TGTGCCAGCAGCGGGGTGGCAGTTCAAAAGACCCAGTACTTC

J: TRBJ1-4
size: NA
V: TRBV10-2
length: 14
D: NA
CDR3: CASSELSSNEKLFF
DNA: TGCGCCAGCAGTGAGTTGTCATCTAATGAAAAACTGTTTTTT

J: TRBJ2-7
size: NA
V: TRBV29-1
length: 13
D: TRBD1
CDR3: CSVGTGGLYEQYF
DNA: TGCAGCGTCGGGACAGGGGGACTCTACGAGCAGTACTTC

J: TRBJ2-7
size: NA
V: TRBV5-1
length: 13
D: NA
CDR3: CASSAGKPYEQYF
DNA: TGCGCCAGCAGTGCAGGGAAGCCCTACGAGCAGTACTTC

J: TRBJ2-3
size: few
V: TRBV4-1
length: 18
D: TRBD2
CDR3: CASSQEEARLAFTDTQYF
DNA: TGCGCCAGCAGCCAAGAAGAGGCCCGACTAGCCTTCACAGATACGCAGTATTTT

J: TRBJ2-1
size: once
V: TRBV7-9
length: 14
D: TRBD1
CDR3: CASSVPGGNNEQFF
DNA: TGTGCCAGCAGCGTACCAGGGGGAAACAATGAGCAGTTCTTC

J: TRBJ2-1
size: NA
V: TRBV10-1
length: 18
D: NA
CDR3: CASSDPPGGKNSYNEQFF
DNA: TGCGCCAGCAGTGACCCACCTGGGGGGAAGAACTCCTACAATGAGCAGTTCTTC

J: TRBJ2-7
size: few
V: TRBV29-1
length: 13
D: NA
CDR3: CSAGGAEAYEQYF
DNA: TGCAGCGCTGGGGGCGCGGAGGCCTACGAGCAGTACTTC

J: TRBJ1-1
size: NA
V: TRBV7-9
length: 14
D: NA
CDR3: CASSLNMLNTEAFF
DNA: TGTGCCAGCAGCCTAAATATGCTGAACACTGAAGCTTTCTTT

J: TRBJ2-7
size: NA
V: TRBV30
length: 13
D: TRBD2
CDR3: CAWSVLREGEQYF
DNA: TGTGCCTGGAGTGTACTCCGGGAGGGCGAGCAGTACTTC

J: TRBJ1-1
size: NA
V: TRBV5-6
length: 14
D: NA
CDR3: CASSLSGVFTEAFF
DNA: TGTGCCAGCAGCTTATCGGGGGTATTCACTGAAGCTTTCTTT

J: TRBJ2-2
size: few
V: TRBV19
length: 15
D: TRBD2
CDR3: CASSRGLARTGELFF
DNA: TGTGCCAGTAGTAGGGGACTAGCGCGAACCGGGGAGCTGTTTTTT

J: TRBJ1-3
size: NA
V: TRBV5-1
length: 14
D: TRBD1
CDR3: CASSLGQGGNTIYF
DNA: TGCGCCAGCAGTTTGGGACAGGGAGGAAACACCATATATTTT

J: TRBJ1-5
size: NA
V: TRBV19
length: 15
D: NA
CDR3: CASSILAGNHQPQHF
DNA: TGTGCCAGTAGTATATTAGCGGGGAACCATCAGCCCCAGCATTTT

J: TRBJ1-2
size: NA
V: TRBV5-1
length: 14
D: NA
CDR3: CASSPGGSNYGYTF
DNA: TGCGCCAGCAGCCCTGGAGGGTCTAACTATGGCTACACCTTC

J: TRBJ2-3
size: NA
V: TRBV4-1
length: 15
D: TRBD1
CDR3: CASSRAGQGVNTQYF
DNA: TGCGCCAGCAGCCGCGCTGGACAGGGGGTAAATACGCAGTATTTT

J: TRBJ2-7
size: NA
V: TRBV10-2
length: 14
D: TRBD1
CDR3: CASSEGQGAHEQYF
DNA: TGCGCCAGCAGCGAGGGACAGGGGGCACACGAGCAGTACTTC

J: TRBJ2-3
size: NA
V: TRBV6-5
length: 15
D: TRBD2
CDR3: CASSFRLAGVDTQYF
DNA: TGTGCCAGCAGTTTCAGGCTAGCGGGCGTAGATACGCAGTATTTT

J: TRBJ1-3
size: NA
V: TRBV7-9
length: 15
D: NA
CDR3: CASSPWGGSGNTIYF
DNA: TGTGCCAGCAGCCCATGGGGGGGCAGTGGAAACACCATATATTTT

J: TRBJ1-1
size: NA
V: TRBV18
length: 13
D: NA
CDR3: CASRKEEVPEAFF
DNA: TGTGCCAGCCGGAAGGAGGAGGTTCCTGAAGCTTTCTTT

J: TRBJ2-1
size: NA
V: TRBV27
length: 13
D: TRBD1
CDR3: CASGEQGAGEQFF
DNA: TGTGCCAGCGGTGAACAGGGGGCCGGTGAGCAGTTCTTC